This is a list of T cell receptor beta chains from one sample in a study of blood T cells in healthy people across ages. In TCRdb, the 5' RACE reads were re-called with MiXCR into one record per CDR3 protein. The sample has 450,000 to 600,000 distinct CDR3 sequences, roughly a quarter seen once. The sample was also reused in another study, on T cells of mothers and their children.

Input material: blood. The source of these receptors is a boy aged 2 to 10 in good health. CDR3s include the opening cysteine and the closing phenylalanine or tryptophan. The D gene is left open where the match is weak. Clone sizes are given selectively: once, few, many, or a class where the clone is expanded.

clone_size	d_call	cdr3_length	v_call	j_call	cdr3_aa	cdr3_nt
once	-	12	TRBV29-1	TRBJ2-3	CSVGKSTDTQYF	TGCAGCGTGGGGAAAAGCACAGATACGCAGTATTTT
few	-	14	TRBV27	TRBJ2-7	CASSLTAGPYEQYF	TGTGCCAGCAGTTTGACGGCCGGCCCCTACGAGCAGTACTTC
-	-	14	TRBV20-1	TRBJ2-7	CSAAGGRDTYEQYF	TGCAGTGCGGCCGGGGGGCGCGACACCTACGAGCAGTACTTC
few	-	13	TRBV20-1	TRBJ2-5	CSASRVNRETQYF	TGCAGTGCTAGCAGGGTGAACCGGGAGACCCAGTACTTC
many	-	13	TRBV28	TRBJ2-1	CASLADNYNEQFF	TGTGCCAGTTTAGCGGATAACTACAATGAGCAGTTCTTC
-	TRBD2	17	TRBV20-1	TRBJ2-7	CSANHPRTSGFSYEQYF	TGCAGTGCTAACCACCCGAGGACTAGCGGATTCTCCTACGAGCAGTACTTC
few	TRBD2	16	TRBV4-1	TRBJ2-7	CASSHGTGTSGNEQYF	TGCGCCAGCAGCCACGGAACCGGGACTAGCGGGAACGAGCAGTACTTC
-	-	17	TRBV5-1	TRBJ1-4	CASSLEASARGTGKLFF	TGCGCCAGCAGCTTGGAGGCGTCCGCCAGGGGTACAGGAAAACTGTTTTTT
-	-	16	TRBV10-3	TRBJ2-1	CAISHPWGSSYNEQFF	TGTGCCATCAGCCACCCGTGGGGTAGCTCCTACAATGAGCAGTTCTTC
few	-	14	TRBV11-2	TRBJ1-1	CASSFRGTNTEAFF	TGTGCCAGCAGCTTCAGGGGAACGAACACTGAAGCTTTCTTT
-	TRBD2	15	TRBV10-1	TRBJ2-5	CASSPGTSAQETQYF	TGCGCCAGCAGTCCCGGGACTAGCGCACAAGAGACCCAGTACTTC
-	-	16	TRBV14	TRBJ2-3	CASSQGRQSGTDTQYF	TGTGCCAGCAGCCAAGGTCGACAAAGTGGCACAGATACGCAGTATTTT
-	-	16	TRBV7-6	TRBJ2-3	CASSPRSGPQADTQYF	TGTGCCAGCAGCCCCCGGTCGGGGCCTCAGGCAGATACGCAGTATTTT
few	-	15	TRBV20-1	TRBJ1-6	CSAKNPSSYNSPLHF	TGCAGTGCCAAGAACCCGAGCTCCTATAATTCACCCCTCCACTTT
-	TRBD2	17	TRBV5-1	TRBJ2-7	CASSLRATSGMSYEQYF	TGCGCCAGCAGCTTGCGGGCAACTAGCGGGATGTCCTACGAGCAGTACTTC
-	TRBD2	14	TRBV20-1	TRBJ2-3	CSARTSGEEDTQYF	TGCAGTGCTAGGACTAGCGGGGAGGAAGATACGCAGTATTTT
few	-	12	TRBV29-1	TRBJ1-2	CSVEPGYDGYTF	TGCAGCGTTGAACCAGGGTACGATGGCTACACCTTC
-	-	15	TRBV19	TRBJ2-5	CASSITGGLLETQYF	TGTGCCAGTAGTATAACGGGGGGCCTCCTAGAGACCCAGTACTTC
-	TRBD1	13	TRBV24-1	TRBJ2-1	CATSALWDSEQFF	TGTGCCACCAGTGCCCTGTGGGACAGCGAGCAGTTCTTC
-	TRBD2	18	TRBV2	TRBJ2-6	CASTPTRGRASGANVLTF	TGTGCCAGCACCCCGACTCGCGGGAGGGCTTCTGGGGCCAACGTCCTGACTTTC
-	TRBD2	13	TRBV20-1	TRBJ2-7	CSATSGRAYEQYF	TGCAGTGCCACTAGCGGGAGAGCGTACGAGCAGTACTTC
few	-	17	TRBV4-1	TRBJ1-6	CASSQDSGLSGNSPLHF	TGCGCCAGCAGCCAAGACTCGGGACTTTCTGGCAATTCACCCCTCCACTTT
few	-	14	TRBV19	TRBJ2-7	CASSILPFDSEQYF	TGTGCCAGTAGTATACTCCCCTTTGATTCCGAGCAGTACTTC
-	-	15	TRBV27	TRBJ2-1	CASRRGTATLNEQFF	TGTGCCAGCAGGCGCGGGACTGCCACTCTCAATGAGCAGTTCTTC
-	TRBD1	14	TRBV13	TRBJ2-3	CASSAQGAGDTQYF	TGTGCCAGCAGCGCACAGGGGGCGGGAGATACGCAGTATTTT
-	TRBD1	15	TRBV10-2	TRBJ2-1	CASTYRGREYNEQFF	TGCGCCAGCACTTACAGGGGGCGCGAGTACAATGAGCAGTTCTTC
once	TRBD1	18	TRBV20-1	TRBJ2-1	CSAQEGRGLLSSYNGQFF	TGCAGTGCTCAAGAGGGCAGGGGGCTCTTGAGCTCCTACAATGGGCAGTTCTTC
few	-	16	TRBV20-1	TRBJ2-4	CSARLQGLVSGNIQYF	TGCAGTGCTAGACTACAGGGCCTAGTGTCGGGGAACATTCAGTACTTC
few	-	13	TRBV27	TRBJ2-7	CARRYDRSYEQYF	TGTGCCAGGCGATACGATCGGTCCTACGAGCAGTACTTC
few	-	14	TRBV12-3/TRBV12-4	TRBJ2-5	CASSLSLLTEAQYF	TGTGCCAGCAGTTTAAGTTTGCTAACAGAGGCCCAGTACTTC
few	-	16	TRBV2	TRBJ2-2	CAGSVPTEGVTGELFF	TGTGCCGGCAGTGTGCCGACCGAGGGGGTAACCGGGGAGCTGTTTTTT
-	TRBD2	17	TRBV5-6	TRBJ2-7	CASSYNFGLAGVYEQYF	TGTGCCAGCAGCTATAACTTCGGACTAGCGGGCGTCTACGAGCAGTACTTC
many	-	14	TRBV27	TRBJ2-5	CASRRGSFQETQYF	TGTGCCAGTCGACGGGGTTCCTTCCAAGAGACCCAGTACTTC
-	-	13	TRBV18	TRBJ1-1	CASSPVGNTEAFF	TGTGCCAGCTCACCAGTAGGGAACACTGAAGCTTTCTTT
-	TRBD1	14	TRBV20-1	TRBJ2-7	CSARFLDRGNEQYF	TGCAGTGCGAGATTCCTAGACAGGGGTAACGAGCAGTACTTC
few	-	11	TRBV20-1	TRBJ2-1	CSASLAGEQFF	TGCAGTGCTAGTCTCGCAGGAGAGCAGTTCTTC
-	-	14	TRBV7-3	TRBJ2-3	CASSLMGGGDTQYF	TGTGCCAGCAGCTTGATGGGGGGTGGAGATACGCAGTATTTT
few	-	11	TRBV30	TRBJ2-2	CAARGVGELFF	TGTGCCGCCAGGGGTGTCGGGGAGCTGTTTTTT
-	TRBD1	16	TRBV20-1	TRBJ1-3	CSARGPDRDSGNTIYF	TGCAGTGCTAGAGGCCCCGACAGGGACTCTGGAAACACCATATATTTT
few	-	17	TRBV30	TRBJ1-1	CAWSVSITGRSNTEAFF	TGTGCCTGGAGTGTATCCATTACAGGGCGATCGAACACTGAAGCTTTCTTT
-	-	12	TRBV6-1	TRBJ2-5	CASRKVGGTQYF	TGTGCCAGCAGGAAGGTAGGAGGGACCCAGTACTTC
-	TRBD2	16	TRBV20-1	TRBJ2-7	CSARGAGKMQTYEQYF	TGCAGTGCTAGAGGAGCGGGGAAGATGCAGACCTACGAGCAGTACTTC
-	TRBD1	14	TRBV7-2	TRBJ2-7	CASSILTGEDEQYF	TGTGCCAGCAGCATACTGACAGGGGAGGACGAGCAGTACTTC
few	-	14	TRBV5-1	TRBJ2-3	CASSFLMATDTQYF	TGCGCCAGCAGCTTTCTAATGGCGACAGATACGCAGTATTTT
few	-	16	TRBV15	TRBJ2-3	CASSREGALATDTQYF	TGTGCCTCCAGCAGAGAAGGCGCGCTAGCCACAGATACGCAGTATTTT
-	-	14	TRBV6-6	TRBJ1-1	CASSYAGPDTEAFF	TGTGCCAGCAGTTACGCGGGACCAGACACTGAAGCTTTCTTT
-	TRBD1	18	TRBV15	TRBJ2-4	CATSSAGTGSVLRNIQYF	TGTGCCACTAGCAGTGCCGGGACAGGGAGTGTATTGCGGAACATTCAGTACTTC
-	TRBD2	16	TRBV13	TRBJ2-1	CASSPPGLAGYNEQFF	TGTGCCAGCAGCCCACCGGGACTAGCGGGGTACAATGAGCAGTTCTTC
-	-	15	TRBV4-3	TRBJ2-1	CASSQGIANYNEQFF	TGCGCCAGCAGCCAAGGGATAGCCAACTACAATGAGCAGTTCTTC
few	-	14	TRBV23-1	TRBJ2-7	CASSQSGPTYEQYF	TGCGCCAGCAGTCAATCGGGGCCCACCTACGAGCAGTACTTC
few	TRBD1	15	TRBV7-9	TRBJ2-7	CASSGRDRGSYEQYF	TGTGCCAGCAGCGGACGGGACAGGGGCTCCTACGAGCAGTACTTC
-	-	15	TRBV4-1	TRBJ2-1	CASSQVGQGWNEQFF	TGCGCCAGCAGCCAAGTGGGTCAGGGCTGGAATGAGCAGTTCTTC
-	TRBD2	14	TRBV27	TRBJ2-3	CASGRVAGGDTKYF	TGTGCCAGCGGGAGGGTAGCGGGAGGCGATACGAAGTATTTT